Presented here are 22 T cell receptor beta chains from one specimen sequenced in a study of blood T cell repertoires in COVID-19. The repertoire was sequenced with immunoSEQ multiplex PCR; TCRdb's copy has only in-frame clones and lacks some. This sample carries some 200,000 clones, 84% of them seen once, and the ten largest clones take approximately 8.1%. Sample: peripheral blood. These receptor sequences come from a woman aged 45-65 years with active or convalescent COVID-19.

V is TRBV29-1 and J is TRBJ2-3; 7 bases match TRBD2. With V trimmed by 7 bases and J by 0 bases, 10 bases remained unmatched. The CDR3 contains 15 residues. CDR1 and CDR2 (germline): SQVTM, ANQGSEA. The CDR3 spells CSAPRPGGSTDTQYF. The CDR3 DNA reads as TGCAGCGCCCCCCGCCCGGGAGGAAGCACAGATACGCAGTATTTT.

J is TRBJ2-1 and V is TRBV5-6, with 14 nucleotides matching TRBD2. This CDR3 contains 15 residues. Germline values: CDR1 SGHDT, CDR2 YYEEEE. V was clipped by 2 bases and J by 7 bases; unmatched bases: 2. The CDR3 spells CASSLGLAGGNEQFF. The CDR3, as DNA: TGTGCCAGCAGCTTAGGACTAGCGGGGGGAAATGAGCAGTTCTTC.

This clone showed up just once. The rearrangement uses TRBV9 and TRBJ2-3; 8 bases line up with TRBD2. V shed 2 bases and J 4 bases; nucleotides not matched to a gene: 12. Germline values: CDR1 SGDLS, CDR2 YYNGEE. This CDR3 contains 17 residues. CDR3 nucleotides: TGTGCCAGCAGCGTTGCCGCGGGGGGAACGTACGCAGATACGCAGTATTTT. Encoded protein: CASSVAAGGTYADTQYF.

This clone was recorded a few times. The chain uses TRBV15 and TRBJ2-3; D may be TRBD2 (6 bases). This CDR3 comprises 13 residues. Between the trimmed V and J ends, which lost 5 bases and 5 bases, there was a span of 11 bases. CDR1 and CDR2 from the germline V gene are LNHNV and YYDKDF (reference sequence). As DNA, the CDR3 is TGTGCCACCAGCTTCTTGCGGGGAGATACGCAGTATTTT. Residues: CATSFLRGDTQYF.

This clone has just one count. The CDR3 coding sequence is TGTGCCAGCAGCGTACTAGCAGACCACACAGATACGCAGTATTTT. This sequence encodes CASSVLADHTDTQYF. This chain connects TRBV7-9 to TRBJ2-3; possibly TRBD2 for D (6 bases). Trimming stripped 5 bases from V and 2 bases from J, with 14 bases between. This CDR3 region has 15 residues. Germline CDR1 SEHNR, CDR2 FQNEAQ (reference sequence). Drawing the rest from reference TRBV7-9 and TRBJ2-3, the complete variable domain is DTGVSQNPRHKITKRGQNVTFRCDPISEHNRLYWYRQTLGQGPEFLTYFQNEAQLEKSRLLSDRFSAERPKGSFSTLEIQRTEQGDSAMYLCASSVLADHTDTQYFGPGTRLTVL.

The rearrangement uses TRBV6-5 and TRBJ1-1; D may be TRBD1 (6 bases). The CDR3 length is 13 residues. Between the trimmed V and J ends, which lost 6 bases and 3 bases, there was a span of 11 bases. Germline assignment: CDR1 MNHEY and CDR2 SVGAGI. As DNA, the CDR3 is TGTGCCAGCAGGAGGGGGAAGGACACTGAAGCTTTCTTT. This gives the protein CASRRGKDTEAFF.

The gene calls are TRBV6-6 and TRBJ1-1; no clear D. The ends were cut back, 11 bases at V and 0 bases at J, with 10 bases in the middle. Germline loops: CDR1 MNHNY, CDR2 SVGAGI (reference sequence). The CDR3 length is 12 residues. The CDR3 region has the DNA TGTGCCGCCTCCACAATGAACACTGAAGCTTTCTTT. It codes for CAASTMNTEAFF.

The chain carries TRBV7-8 and TRBJ1-1; 7 bases map to TRBD1. This CDR3 region has 17 residues. V lost 1 base, J lost 5 bases, and 13 bases stayed unmatched. Germline-derived CDR1 and CDR2 are SGHVS and FQNEAQ. The CDR3 here is CASSLVQRQGGRTEAFF. The DNA of the CDR3 is TGTGCCAGCAGCTTAGTTCAGCGACAGGGAGGAAGGACTGAAGCTTTCTTT. Together with reference TRBV7-8 and TRBJ1-1, the CDR3 gives the full variable domain: GAGVSQSPRYKVAKRGQDVALRCDPISGHVSLFWYQQALGQGPEFLTYFQNEAQLDKSGLPSDRFFAERPEGSVSTLKIQRTQQEDSAVYLCASSLVQRQGGRTEAFFGQGTRLTVV.

The CDR3 DNA is TGTGCCAGTAGTACTAGCGGGAGGGGTCCAGATGAGCAGTTCTTC. Translation gives CASSTSGRGPDEQFF. This chain joins TRBV19 and TRBJ2-1; 12 positions match TRBD2. The germline V gene encodes CDR1 LNHDA and CDR2 SQIVND (reference sequence). Trimming took 4 bases from V and 8 from J; bases not matched to a gene: 6. The CDR3 contains 15 residues.

This chain links TRBV29-1 with TRBJ2-1, with a tentative D call TRBD2 (6 bases). Germline CDR1 is SQVTM and CDR2 is ANQGSEA. V shed 6 bases and J shed 2 bases, with 14 bases lying between them. The CDR3 is 14 residues long. Here the CDR3 reads CSVDGTGTYNEQFF. CDR3 in DNA: TGCAGCGTAGACGGGACTGGAACCTACAATGAGCAGTTCTTC.

The chain joins TRBV28 to TRBJ1-1, with D tentatively TRBD1 (5 bases). Germline CDR1 MDHEN, CDR2 SYDVKM. Between the trimmed V and J ends, which lost 2 bases and 1 base, there was a span of 14 bases. CDR3 size: 16 residues. Written as DNA, the CDR3 is TGTGCCAGCAGTTTAAGGGGCGGGCGGGGGAACACTGAAGCTTTCTTT. It translates to CASSLRGGRGNTEAFF. Looking up the rest from reference TRBV28 and TRBJ1-1 gives the full variable domain: DVKVTQSSRYLVKRTGEKVFLECVQDMDHENMFWYRQDPGLGLRLIYFSYDVKMKEKGDIPEGYSVSREKKERFSLILESASTNQTSMYLCASSLRGGRGNTEAFFGQGTRLTVV.

This clone came up once. CDR3: CASSFIQGAASGANVLTF. The CDR3 nucleotides read TGCGCCAGCAGCTTTATTCAGGGGGCAGCAAGTGGGGCCAACGTCCTGACTTTC. The rearrangement joins TRBV5-1 to TRBJ2-6; 8 nucleotides align to TRBD1. With 2 bases clipped from V and 3 bases from J, the junction kept 10 bases outside the gene matches. CDR3 length equals 18 residues. Germline loops: CDR1 SGHRS, CDR2 YFSETQ.

The chain joins TRBV3-1 (or the pseudogene TRBV3-2) to TRBJ1-4; 7 nucleotides match TRBD1. The CDR3 has 15 residues. Germline assignment: CDR1 LGHDT and CDR2 YNNKEL (reference sequence). Trimming at V came to 0 bases and at J to 5 bases, leaving 3 bases not matched to a gene. CDR3 coding DNA: TGTGCCAGCAGCCAAGATGGAGGGGGCAATGAAAAACTGTTTTTT. Translated: CASSQDGGGNEKLFF.

The chain has TRBV5-6 and TRBJ2-3; 7 nucleotides line up with TRBD1. CDR3 size: 14 residues. Unmatched junction bases numbered 10, after V lost 3 bases and J lost 9 bases. Germline values: CDR1 SGHDT, CDR2 YYEEEE. CDR3 sequence reads: CASSWGQTGATQYF. CDR3 in DNA: TGTGCCAGCAGCTGGGGGCAAACAGGGGCCACGCAGTATTTT.

The V gene is TRBV28, the J gene TRBJ2-5; TRBD2 agrees at 8 bases. Trimming at V came to 6 bases and at J to 5 bases, leaving 11 bases not matched to a gene. Per germline, CDR1 MDHEN and CDR2 SYDVKM. The CDR3 contains 15 residues. Here the CDR3 reads CASSAGLAVGETQYF. The DNA of the CDR3 is TGTGCCAGCAGCGCCGGACTAGCCGTAGGGGAGACCCAGTACTTC.

V is TRBV2 and J is TRBJ1-1, with TRBD1 matching over 11 bases. Germline V gene data show CDR1 as SNHLY and CDR2 as FYNNEI. V lost 8 bases and J lost 2; bases outside the gene matches: 7. The CDR3 length is 15 residues. CDR3 in DNA: TGTGCCAGCCTAGGGACAGGGGGATCAAACACTGAAGCTTTCTTT. Translation gives CASLGTGGSNTEAFF.

The CDR3 sequence: CASSPGTSGIYNEQFF. The CDR3 bases are TGTGCCAGCAGTCCCGGGACTAGCGGGATCTACAATGAGCAGTTCTTC. This chain connects TRBV28 to TRBJ2-1, with 13 bases identical to TRBD2. Germline CDR1 MDHEN, CDR2 SYDVKM. The CDR3 runs 16 residues. V lost 5 bases to trimming and J lost 3 bases; unmatched junction nucleotides: 4.

The J gene is TRBJ2-5, the V gene TRBV12-3 or TRBV12-4, with D unclear. CDR3 length: 13 residues. V was cut by 5 bases and J by 2 bases, with 9 bases left in between. This CDR3 is CASSPLPQETQYF. In DNA form, the CDR3 reads TGTGCCAGCAGTCCCCTTCCTCAAGAGACCCAGTACTTC.

The chain joins TRBV7-2 to TRBJ2-1; D gene unclear. The germline V and J ends were trimmed by 4 bases and 9 bases, with 16 bases remaining between them. This CDR3 comprises 14 residues. Germline V CDR1 and CDR2: SGHTA, FQGNSA. The CDR3: CASSSPLERGEQFF. CDR3 in DNA: TGTGCCAGCAGCTCCCCCCTAGAGCGTGGTGAGCAGTTCTTC.

CDR3 residues: CASSRGYSTGGLGNTIYF. The CDR3 DNA sequence: TGTGCCAGCAGCCGCGGATATTCGACAGGGGGTCTTGGAAACACCATATATTTT. The chain links TRBV3-1 (or the pseudogene TRBV3-2) to TRBJ1-3, with TRBD1 matching 9 bases. CDR1 and CDR2 from the germline V gene are LGHDT and YNNKEL (reference sequence). The CDR3 length is 18 residues. V was pared by 4 bases and J by 3 bases, with 13 bases of the junction left unmatched.

The V call is TRBV29-1, the J call TRBJ2-1; a possible D gene is TRBD1 (6 bases). This CDR3 is built from 15 residues. Trimming took off 1 base at V and 0 bases at J, with 10 bases between the two ends. Germline CDR1 reads SQVTM; CDR2 reads ANQGSEA. The CDR3 DNA follows: TGCAGCGTTGAAGGAAGGGGGAACTCCTACAATGAGCAGTTCTTC. Translation gives CSVEGRGNSYNEQFF.

This chain joins TRBV28 and TRBJ1-5; 9 nucleotides line up with TRBD1. Per germline, CDR1 MDHEN and CDR2 SYDVKM. V lost 6 bases to trimming and J lost 8 bases; unmatched junction nucleotides: 8. The CDR3 is made up of 14 amino acids. The CDR3 here is CASSGQQGAKPQHF. The CDR3 DNA is TGTGCCAGCAGCGGCCAACAGGGGGCTAAGCCCCAGCATTTT.